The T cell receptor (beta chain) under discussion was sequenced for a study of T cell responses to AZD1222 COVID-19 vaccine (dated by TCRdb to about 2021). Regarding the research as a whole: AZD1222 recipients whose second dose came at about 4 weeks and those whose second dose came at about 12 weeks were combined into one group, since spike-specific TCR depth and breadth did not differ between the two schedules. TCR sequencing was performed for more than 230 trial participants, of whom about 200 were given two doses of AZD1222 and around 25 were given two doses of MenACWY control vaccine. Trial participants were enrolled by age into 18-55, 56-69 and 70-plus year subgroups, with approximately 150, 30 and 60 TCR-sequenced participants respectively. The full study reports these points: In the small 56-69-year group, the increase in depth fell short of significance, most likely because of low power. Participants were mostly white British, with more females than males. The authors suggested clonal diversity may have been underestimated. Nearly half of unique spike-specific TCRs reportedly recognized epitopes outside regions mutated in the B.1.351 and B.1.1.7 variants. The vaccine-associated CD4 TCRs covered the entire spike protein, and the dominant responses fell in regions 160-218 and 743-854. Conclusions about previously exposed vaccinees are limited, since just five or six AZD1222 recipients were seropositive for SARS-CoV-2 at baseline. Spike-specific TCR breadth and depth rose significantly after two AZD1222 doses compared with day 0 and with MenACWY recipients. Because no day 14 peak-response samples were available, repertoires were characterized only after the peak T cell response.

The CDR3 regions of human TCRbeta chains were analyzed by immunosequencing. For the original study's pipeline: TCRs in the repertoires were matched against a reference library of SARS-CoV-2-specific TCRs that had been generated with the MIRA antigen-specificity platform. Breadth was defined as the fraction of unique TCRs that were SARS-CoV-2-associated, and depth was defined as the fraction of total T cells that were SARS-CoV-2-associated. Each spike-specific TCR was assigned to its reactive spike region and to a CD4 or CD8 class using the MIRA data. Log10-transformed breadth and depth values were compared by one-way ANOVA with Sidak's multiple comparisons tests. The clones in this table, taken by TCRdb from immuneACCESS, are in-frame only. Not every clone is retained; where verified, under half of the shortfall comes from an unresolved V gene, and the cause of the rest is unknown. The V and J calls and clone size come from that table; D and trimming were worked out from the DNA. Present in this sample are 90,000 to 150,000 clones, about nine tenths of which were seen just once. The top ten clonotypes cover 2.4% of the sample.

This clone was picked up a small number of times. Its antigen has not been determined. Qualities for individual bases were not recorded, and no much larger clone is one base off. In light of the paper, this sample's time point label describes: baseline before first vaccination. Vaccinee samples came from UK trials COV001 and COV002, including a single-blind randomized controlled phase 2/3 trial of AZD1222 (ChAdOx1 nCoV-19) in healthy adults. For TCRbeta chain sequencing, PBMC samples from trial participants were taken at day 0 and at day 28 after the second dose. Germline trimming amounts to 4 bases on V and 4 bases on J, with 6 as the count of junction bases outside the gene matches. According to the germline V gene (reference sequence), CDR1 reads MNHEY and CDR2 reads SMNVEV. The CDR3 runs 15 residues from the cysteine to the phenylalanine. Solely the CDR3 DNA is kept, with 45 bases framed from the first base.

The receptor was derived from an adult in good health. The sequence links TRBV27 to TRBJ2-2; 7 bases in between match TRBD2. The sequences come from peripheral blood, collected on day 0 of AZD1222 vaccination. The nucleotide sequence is TGTGCCAGCAGTTCGTGGACTAGTTTCACCGGGGAGCTGTTTTTT. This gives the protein CASSSWTSFTGELFF.